Sequencing of this T cell receptor beta chain was carried out in a study of CD8+CD57+ T cells in acquired aplastic anemia. Across the whole study: Sorted CD4+ plus CD8+ cells gave DNA averaging about 3.2 ug.

The study profiled TCR beta VDJ and CDR3 using genomic DNA as template. MiXCR, applied by TCRdb to the reads, yields one record per CDR3 protein. The table records roughly 250,000 distinct CDR3 sequences, around 43% of them present only once. Selection for sequencing was limited to patients who had shown CD8+CD57+ cell expansion by flow cytometry. A severe acquired aplastic anemia diagnosis applied to all patients. Study observations and caveats: Controls and patients did not differ significantly in CD8+ Simpson's diversity. Some 29 CD8+ CDR3 sequences were shared between patients and controls.

This clonotype has a count of ten or more. Its antigen is currently unknown. V gave up 7 bases and J gave up 3 bases, with 15 bases separating them. This CDR3 comprises 14 residues. The germline V gene has CDR1 MNHNS and CDR2 SASEGT. The sequenced sample was sorted CD4+, CD8+, or CD8+CD57+ T cells (not recorded which) from PBMCs. This clonotype originated in a human donor with aplastic anemia. The chain joins TRBV6-1 to TRBJ1-1, with D hard to call. The DNA of the CDR3 is TGTGCCAGCAAGGGCAGTTCGGCTGACACTGAAGCTTTCTTT. As protein: CASKGSSADTEAFF.